The 21 T cell receptor beta chains below were found in one sample sequenced in a study of CD8 T cells in ankylosing spondylitis. TCRdb re-derived calls from the 5' RACE reads in MiXCR, one entry per CDR3 protein. The repertoire consists of 150,000 to 200,000 distinct CDR3 sequences, with approximately 12% occurring once and the leading ten covering more than 9.5%. Material: blood, either unsorted or a sorted T cell fraction (not recorded which). The source of these receptors is a female donor with ankylosing spondylitis or in good health (not recorded which).

The V gene is TRBV6-2 or TRBV6-3, the J gene TRBJ2-3, with no clear D. CDR3 length equals 12 residues. The V gene's germline CDR1 is MNHEY and CDR2 SVGEGT. V was shortened by 4 bases and J by 4 bases, with 6 bases between the two germline ends. The CDR3 is CASSFLADTQYF. For the CDR3, the DNA is TGTGCCAGCAGTTTTCTCGCAGATACGCAGTATTTT.

This clonotype was counted ten times or more. This sequence joins TRBV11-2 and TRBJ2-1; 16 positions match TRBD2. In germline, CDR1 is SGHAT, CDR2 FQNNGV. This CDR3 comprises 18 residues. V shed 3 bases and J 3 bases; nucleotides not matched to a gene: 5. The DNA of the CDR3 is TGTGCCAGCAGCTTCGGGACTAGCGGGAGGGACCACTACAATGAGCAGTTCTTC. Its protein product is CASSFGTSGRDHYNEQFF.

V and J are TRBV20-1 and TRBJ2-3, with 10 bases that match TRBD2. Germline CDR1 reads DFQATT; CDR2 reads SNEGSKA (reference sequence). With 0 bases clipped from V and 2 bases from J, the junction kept 2 bases outside the gene matches. The length of the CDR3 is 15 residues. Here the CDR3 DNA reads TGCAGTGCTAGAGATAGCGGGAGGACCACAGATACGCAGTATTTT. It yields the protein CSARDSGRTTDTQYF.

This clonotype appeared a few times. The chain employs TRBV11-1 and TRBJ2-2; 9 nucleotides agree with TRBD1. V gave up 5 bases and J gave up 4 bases; unmatched junction bases: 17. CDR1 and CDR2 from the germline V gene are SGHAT and FQDESV (reference sequence). This CDR3 has 19 residues. CDR3 in amino acids: CASSHPSTGTGKITGELFF. In nucleotides, the CDR3 is TGTGCCAGCAGCCACCCCTCGACCGGGACAGGGAAGATCACCGGGGAGCTGTTTTTT.

The chain has TRBV5-4 and TRBJ2-3, with unresolved D. Trimming removed 8 bases from V and 4 bases from J, with 17 bases in between. Germline values: CDR1 SGHNT, CDR2 YYREEE (reference sequence). There are 14 residues in the CDR3. The CDR3 coding sequence is TGTGCCAGGGGCCGCGTAGATATGGCAGATACGCAGTATTTT. Protein product: CARGRVDMADTQYF.

This clonotype was recorded at least ten times. The chain is built from TRBV7-2 and TRBJ1-3; 7 nucleotides align to TRBD1. This CDR3 region has 15 residues. Looked up from germline, CDR1 is SGHTA and CDR2 is FQGNSA. V gave up 1 base and J gave up 3 bases; unmatched junction bases: 3. CDR3 region: CASSLGRTGGNTIYF. The CDR3 DNA follows: TGTGCCAGCAGCTTAGGTCGGACAGGTGGAAACACCATATATTTT.

There are a few counts of this clonotype. This rearrangement joins TRBV6-2 or TRBV6-3 to TRBJ2-7, with 8 bases fitting TRBD2. V lost 7 bases to trimming and J lost 2 bases; unmatched junction nucleotides: 7. The CDR3 consists of 14 residues. Germline CDR1 reads MNHEY; CDR2 reads SVGEGT. CDR3 region: CASIPAGDPYEQYF. The CDR3 DNA reads as TGTGCCAGCATTCCAGCGGGAGACCCCTACGAGCAGTACTTC.

In its sample, this clonotype was seen a few times. The chain carries TRBV7-8 and TRBJ2-7; 9 bases fit TRBD2. There are 17 residues in the CDR3. With V trimmed by 0 bases and J by 3 bases, 9 bases remained unmatched. The germline V gene has CDR1 SGHVS and CDR2 FQNEAQ. CDR3 residues: CASSLALSSGTYYEQYF. In nucleotides, the CDR3 is TGTGCCAGCAGCTTAGCGCTCTCTAGCGGGACGTACTACGAGCAGTACTTC.

In its sample, this clonotype was seen many times. The rearrangement links TRBV7-2 to TRBJ1-3; D remains ambiguous. Trimming removed 5 bases from V and 0 bases from J, with 11 bases in between. Per the germline V gene, CDR1 is SGHTA and CDR2 is FQGNSA. This CDR3 has 15 amino acids. The CDR3 sequence is CASSPDILSGNTIYF. DNA of the CDR3: TGTGCCAGCAGCCCTGACATTCTCTCTGGAAACACCATATATTTT.

This clonotype appeared many times. This chain uses TRBV12-3 or TRBV12-4 with TRBJ1-2; 9 bases are a match to TRBD1. The J segment lost 3 bases and the V segment lost 1 base, leaving 6 bases of the junction unmatched. CDR3 size: 16 residues. The CDR3 region is CASSLGVGTGHYGYTF. The CDR3, as DNA: TGTGCCAGCAGTTTAGGCGTCGGGACAGGGCACTATGGCTACACCTTC.

The sample holds many counts of this clonotype. This sequence joins TRBV20-1 and TRBJ2-7; TRBD2 matches 11 bases. The CDR3 is made up of 13 amino acids. The J segment lost 4 bases and the V segment lost 7 bases, leaving 6 bases of the junction unmatched. Germline CDR1 DFQATT, CDR2 SNEGSKA (reference sequence). CDR3 region: CSGLAGGLYEQYF. CDR3 nucleotide sequence: TGCAGTGGTTTAGCGGGAGGGCTATACGAGCAGTACTTC.

Concerning this clonotype: It may be a read error: a sequence one base away is much more abundant. The rearrangement joins TRBV27 to TRBJ1-3; D unresolved. Looked up from germline, CDR1 is MNHEY and CDR2 is SMNVEV (reference sequence). V was pared by 2 bases and J by 4 bases, with 9 bases between. CDR3 length: 14 amino acids. CDR3 sequence reads: CASSLSPSGNTIYF. As DNA, the CDR3 is TGTGCCAGCAGTTTAAGTCCTTCGGGAAACACCATATATTTT.

This clonotype has just a few counts. V is TRBV12-3 or TRBV12-4 and J is TRBJ2-7; either TRBD1 or TRBD2 may fit D (5 bases each). The CDR3 has 14 residues. The V and J ends lost 3 bases and 6 bases respectively, with 15 bases between them. CDR3 nucleotides: TGTGCCAGCAGTTTGGCGTACGAGGGGAGCGAGCAGTACTTC. Its protein product is CASSLAYEGSEQYF.

This chain connects TRBV20-1 to TRBJ2-7, with 11 bases that match TRBD2. The CDR3 is 15 residues long. V shed 3 bases and J 0 bases; nucleotides not matched to a gene: 4. The V gene's germline CDR1 is DFQATT and CDR2 SNEGSKA (reference sequence). The CDR3 reads CSASRLAGLSYEQYF. The CDR3 DNA reads as TGCAGTGCTAGCCGACTAGCGGGGCTCTCCTACGAGCAGTACTTC.

This clonotype was recorded many times. This chain connects TRBV2 to TRBJ1-5; the D gene is possibly TRBD1 (5 bases). Germline-derived CDR1 and CDR2 are SNHLY and FYNNEI. The length of the CDR3 is 16 residues. Trimming removed 6 bases from V and 5 bases from J, with 20 bases in between. CDR3 DNA: TGTGCCAGCAGGGCCATAGACAGAGGTATCGATCAGCCCCAGCATTTT. Translating it yields CASRAIDRGIDQPQHF.

This clonotype was counted a few times. V gene TRBV6-2 or TRBV6-3 combines with J gene TRBJ2-1, with 7 bases that match TRBD2. Germline values: CDR1 MNHEY, CDR2 SVGEGT. CDR3 length equals 13 residues. V shed 6 bases, J shed 10 bases, and the junction held 9 bases outside the gene matches. The DNA of the CDR3 is TGTGCCAGCAGCACCGGGGCGGGAGTGGAGCAGTTCTTC. Its protein is CASSTGAGVEQFF.

The chain is built from TRBV7-2 and TRBJ1-6; D remains unclear. The CDR3 contains 14 residues. Trimming shortened V by 1 base and J by 11 bases, and 12 bases separated the two germline ends. Germline V gene data show CDR1 as SGHTA and CDR2 as FQGNSA. CDR3 DNA sequence: TGTGCCAGCAGCTTAGGGGGTCCAGTGGCACCCCTCCACTTT. Translated: CASSLGGPVAPLHF.

Comments on this clonotype: This may be a read error: a much more frequent sequence differs by one nucleotide. The V call is TRBV7-2, the J call TRBJ2-4, with 11 bases aligning to TRBD1. The V and J ends lost 10 bases and 2 bases, in that order; junction bases with no gene match: 7. The CDR3 totals 15 residues. The germline V gene encodes CDR1 SGHTA and CDR2 FQGNSA. This CDR3 reads CANVRDRGTKNIQYF. The CDR3 bases are TGTGCCAACGTCCGGGACAGGGGGACCAAAAACATTCAGTACTTC.

The table lists this clonotype with many counts. The chain links TRBV20-1 to TRBJ2-1, with D possibly being TRBD1 (6 bases). With 0 bases removed from V and 5 bases from J, the gap between germline ends came to 14 bases. The CDR3 extends over 15 amino acids. The germline gives CDR1 DFQATT, CDR2 SNEGSKA (reference sequence). The CDR3 loop is CSAREWAGVNNEQFF. In nucleotides, the CDR3 is TGCAGTGCTAGAGAGTGGGCAGGGGTTAACAATGAGCAGTTCTTC.

CDR3 in DNA: TGCGCCAGCAGCGGAAACTCCGAGCAGTACTTC. Protein: CASSGNSEQYF. This chain connects TRBV5-1 to TRBJ2-7; no clear D. Between the trimmed V and J ends, which lost 4 bases and 6 bases, there was a span of 8 bases. The CDR3 length is 11 residues. In germline, CDR1 is SGHRS, CDR2 YFSETQ.

This clonotype was detected ten times or more. The rearrangement joins TRBV9 to TRBJ1-5, with TRBD1 matching over 11 bases. The CDR3 spans 16 residues. Germline trimming cut 3 bases from V and 1 base from J; bases unmatched to any gene: 3. The germline V gene encodes CDR1 SGDLS and CDR2 YYNGEE. CDR3 DNA sequence: TGTGCCAGCAGCGAGGGGACAGGGGGGAGCAATCAGCCCCAGCATTTT. It yields the protein CASSEGTGGSNQPQHF. The full variable domain, in which reference TRBV9 and TRBJ1-5 provide the parts outside the CDR3, is DSGVTQTPKHLITATGQRVTLRCSPRSGDLSVYWYQQSLDQGLQFLIQYYNGEERAKGNILERFSAQQFPDLHSELNLSSLELGDSALYFCASSEGTGGSNQPQHFGDGTRLSIL.